These 4 T cell receptor beta chains came from one sample sequenced in a study of identical twins. TCRdb re-called the 5' RACE reads through MiXCR, storing one row per CDR3 protein. This sample has more than 650,000 distinct CDR3 sequences, with 6% to 6.5% found just once. Material for sequencing was naive T cells sorted from blood. The receptors stem from a man aged 18 to 30 in good health.

In its sample, this clonotype was seen a few times. This chain uses TRBV5-1 with TRBJ2-3; TRBD2 matches 7 bases. The CDR3 totals 13 residues. CDR1 and CDR2 from the germline V gene are SGHRS and YFSETQ. Trimming cost V 7 bases and J 4 bases; bases outside gene matches: 6. The CDR3 coding sequence is TGCGCCAGCGGGGGACTAACCCCAGATACGCAGTATTTT. It yields the protein CASGGLTPDTQYF. The full variable domain, with the rest looked up from reference TRBV5-1 and TRBJ2-3, is KAGVTQTPRYLIKTRGQQVTLSCSPISGHRSVSWYQQTPGQGLQFLFEYFSETQRNKGNFPGRFSGRQFSNSRSEMNVSTLELGDSALYLCASGGLTPDTQYFGPGTRLTVL.

The table lists this clonotype with a few counts. The chain joins TRBV24-1 to TRBJ2-6; D uncertain. The CDR3 extends over 15 amino acids. Germline V gene data show CDR1 as KGHDR and CDR2 as SFDVKD. V lost 5 bases and J lost 2, with 9 bases in between. The chain's CDR3 is CATSVADTGANVLTF. CDR3 sequence (DNA): TGTGCCACCAGTGTGGCGGATACTGGGGCCAACGTCCTGACTTTC.

Many counts were recorded for this clonotype. The rearrangement joins TRBV6-2 or TRBV6-3 to TRBJ2-4, with a weak D call TRBD1 (6 bases). V was pared by 6 bases and J by 0 bases, with 9 bases between. The CDR3 consists of 14 residues. Germline lookup yields CDR1 MNHEY and CDR2 SVGEGT. The CDR3 loop reads CASRQGLAKNIQYF. CDR3 nucleotides: TGTGCCAGCAGACAGGGTCTAGCCAAAAACATTCAGTACTTC.

The chain combines TRBV12-3 or TRBV12-4 with TRBJ1-5, with D perhaps TRBD1 (5 bases). Trimming removed 4 bases at V and 4 bases at J, with 11 bases between. The CDR3 runs 14 residues. The CDR3, as DNA: TGTGCCAGCAGTTCGGCGCAGGGTAATCAGCCCCAGCATTTT. Translating it yields CASSSAQGNQPQHF.